This TCR beta chain was documented in a study of early T cells in non-severe SARS-CoV-2 infection. Germline V lookup: CDR1 SGHTA, CDR2 FQGNSA. The CDR3 sequence is 14 residues long. V was trimmed by 7 bases and J by 3 bases, leaving 10 bases between them. TCRdb ran MiXCR on the 5' RACE reads and lists one entry per CDR3 protein. The data hold fewer than 35,000 distinct CDR3 sequences, with around 4.4% observed a single time. Many counts were recorded for this clonotype. This chain connects TRBV7-2 to TRBJ2-6; D may be TRBD1 or TRBD2 (5 bases each). The receptor was derived from an adult who was a healthcare worker with PCR-confirmed SARS-CoV-2 infection or an uninfected control (not recorded which). Specimen: whole blood. The CDR3 nucleotides are TGTGCCAGCATCAGAGGGGTTGGGGCCAACGTCCTGACTTTC. Protein sequence: CASIRGVGANVLTF. Combining the CDR3 with reference TRBV7-2 and TRBJ2-6 gives the whole variable domain GAGVSQSPSNKVTEKGKDVELRCDPISGHTALYWYRQSLGQGLEFLIYFQGNSAPDKSGLPSDRFSAERTGGSVSTLTIQRTQQEDSAVYLCASIRGVGANVLTFGAGSRLTVL.